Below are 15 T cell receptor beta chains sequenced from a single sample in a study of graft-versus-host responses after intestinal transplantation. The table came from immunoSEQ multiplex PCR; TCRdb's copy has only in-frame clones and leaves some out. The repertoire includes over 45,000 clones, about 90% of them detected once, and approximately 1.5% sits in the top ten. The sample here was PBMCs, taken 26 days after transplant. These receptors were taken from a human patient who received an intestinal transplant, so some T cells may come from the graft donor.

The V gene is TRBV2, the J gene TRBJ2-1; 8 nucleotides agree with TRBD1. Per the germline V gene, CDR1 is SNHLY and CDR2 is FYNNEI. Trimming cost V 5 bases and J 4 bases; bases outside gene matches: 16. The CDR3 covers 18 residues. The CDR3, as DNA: TGTGCCAGCAGTACTTCTTCGACAGGGGATAACCTGTACAATGAGCAGTTCTTC. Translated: CASSTSSTGDNLYNEQFF.

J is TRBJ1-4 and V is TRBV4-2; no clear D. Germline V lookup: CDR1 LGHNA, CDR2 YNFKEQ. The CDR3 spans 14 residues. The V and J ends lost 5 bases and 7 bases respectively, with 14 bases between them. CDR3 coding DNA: TGTGCCAGCAGCGACCTACATTCAGGTGAAAAACTGTTTTTT. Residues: CASSDLHSGEKLFF.

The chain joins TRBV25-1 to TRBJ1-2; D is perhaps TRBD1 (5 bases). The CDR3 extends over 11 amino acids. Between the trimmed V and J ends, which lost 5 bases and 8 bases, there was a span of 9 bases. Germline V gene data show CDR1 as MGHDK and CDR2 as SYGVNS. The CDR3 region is CASSIGGGYTF. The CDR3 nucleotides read TGTGCCAGCAGTATTGGGGGGGGCTACACCTTC.

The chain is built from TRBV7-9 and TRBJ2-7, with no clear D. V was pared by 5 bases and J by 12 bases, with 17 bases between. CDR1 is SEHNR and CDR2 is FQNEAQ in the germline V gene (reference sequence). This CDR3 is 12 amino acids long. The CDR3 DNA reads TGTGCCAGCAGCCCACCCCTAGGACGAGGGTACGTC. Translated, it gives CASSPPLGRGYV.

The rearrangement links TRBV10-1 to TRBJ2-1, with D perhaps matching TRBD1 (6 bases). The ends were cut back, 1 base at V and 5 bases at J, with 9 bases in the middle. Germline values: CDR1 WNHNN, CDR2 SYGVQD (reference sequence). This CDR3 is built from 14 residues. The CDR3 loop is CASSEYRANNEQFF. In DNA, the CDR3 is TGCGCCAGCAGTGAGTACAGGGCGAACAATGAGCAGTTCTTC.

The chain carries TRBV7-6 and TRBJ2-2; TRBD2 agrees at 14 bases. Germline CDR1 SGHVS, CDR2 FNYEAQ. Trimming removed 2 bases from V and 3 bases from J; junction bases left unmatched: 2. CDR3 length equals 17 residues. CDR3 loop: CASSLRGLAGDTGELFF. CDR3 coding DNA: TGTGCCAGCAGCTTACGGGGACTAGCGGGGGACACCGGGGAGCTGTTTTTT. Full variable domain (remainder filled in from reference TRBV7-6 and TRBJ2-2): GAGVSQSPRYKVTKRGQDVALRCDPISGHVSLYWYRQALGQGPEFLTYFNYEAQQDKSGLPNDRFSAERPEGSISTLTIQRTEQRDSAMYRCASSLRGLAGDTGELFFGEGSRLTVL.

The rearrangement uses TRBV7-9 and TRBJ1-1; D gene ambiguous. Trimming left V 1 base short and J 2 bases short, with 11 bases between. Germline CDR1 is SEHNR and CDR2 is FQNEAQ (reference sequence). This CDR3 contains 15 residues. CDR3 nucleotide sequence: TGTGCCAGCAGCTTAGTAGTGGGAGGAAACACTGAAGCTTTCTTT. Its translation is CASSLVVGGNTEAFF.

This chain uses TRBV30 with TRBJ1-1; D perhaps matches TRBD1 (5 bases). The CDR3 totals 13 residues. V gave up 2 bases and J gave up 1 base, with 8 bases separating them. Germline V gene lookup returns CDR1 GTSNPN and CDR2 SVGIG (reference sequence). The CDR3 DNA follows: TGTGCCTGGAGTATAGGGGCGAACACTGAAGCTTTCTTT. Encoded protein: CAWSIGANTEAFF.

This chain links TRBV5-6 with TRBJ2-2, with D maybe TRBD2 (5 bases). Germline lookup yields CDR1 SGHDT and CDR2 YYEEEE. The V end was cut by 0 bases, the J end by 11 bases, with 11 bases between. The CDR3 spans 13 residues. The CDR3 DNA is TGTGCCAGCAGCTTGGGTTTCCCGGGAGAGCTGTTTTTT. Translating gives CASSLGFPGELFF.

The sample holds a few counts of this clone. The CDR3 bases are TGTGCCAGCAGTTATTCAGGGGGCTATGGCTACACCTTC. Its translation is CASSYSGGYGYTF. This sequence joins TRBV6-5 and TRBJ1-2; 7 nucleotides align to TRBD1. The CDR3 covers 13 residues. CDR1 and CDR2 from the germline V gene are MNHEY and SVGAGI. The junction had 2 bases not matched to a gene; V was cut back by 3 bases and J by 4 bases.

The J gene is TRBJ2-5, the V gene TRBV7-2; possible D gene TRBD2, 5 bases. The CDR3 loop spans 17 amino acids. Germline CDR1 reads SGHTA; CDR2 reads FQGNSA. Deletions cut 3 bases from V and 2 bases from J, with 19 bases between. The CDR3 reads CASSFDPPPAEQETQYF. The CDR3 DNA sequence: TGTGCCAGCAGCTTCGACCCGCCCCCAGCGGAGCAAGAGACCCAGTACTTC.

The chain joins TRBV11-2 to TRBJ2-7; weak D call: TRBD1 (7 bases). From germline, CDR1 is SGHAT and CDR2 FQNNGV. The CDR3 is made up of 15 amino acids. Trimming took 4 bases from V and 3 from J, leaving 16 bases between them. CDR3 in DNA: TGTGCCAGCAGCTATGGGACAGCGGGCGGCTACGAGCAGTACTTC. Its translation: CASSYGTAGGYEQYF.

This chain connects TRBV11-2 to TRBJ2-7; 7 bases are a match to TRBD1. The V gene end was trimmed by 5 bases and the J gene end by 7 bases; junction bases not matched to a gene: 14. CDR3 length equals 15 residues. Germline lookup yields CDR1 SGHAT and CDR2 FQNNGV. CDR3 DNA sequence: TGTGCCAGCAGCATAAGACAGGGCCTAACGGGGGAGCAGTACTTC. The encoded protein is CASSIRQGLTGEQYF.

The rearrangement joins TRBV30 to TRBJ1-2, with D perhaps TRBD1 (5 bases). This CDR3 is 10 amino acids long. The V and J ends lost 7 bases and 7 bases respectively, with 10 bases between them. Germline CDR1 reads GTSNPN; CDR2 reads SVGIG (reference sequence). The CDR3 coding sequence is TGTGCCTCCTTGGGGGGTGGCTACACCTTC. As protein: CASLGGGYTF.

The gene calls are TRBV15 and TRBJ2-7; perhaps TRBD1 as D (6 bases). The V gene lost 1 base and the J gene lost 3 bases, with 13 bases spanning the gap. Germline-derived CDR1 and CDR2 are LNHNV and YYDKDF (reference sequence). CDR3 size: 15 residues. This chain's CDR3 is CATSRGGGSDYEQYF. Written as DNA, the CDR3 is TGTGCCACCAGCAGAGGAGGGGGTTCGGACTACGAGCAGTACTTC.